This T cell receptor beta chain was obtained from a study of graft-versus-host responses after intestinal transplantation. Overall study results and limits: Present in recipient marrow, GvH clones included some that appeared first in ileum or blood.

Method: immunoSEQ multiplex PCR; TCRdb's copy keeps in-frame clones and lacks some. Here the sample spans 35,000 to 45,000 clones, around nine tenths being singletons. Trimming at V came to 4 bases and at J to 4 bases, leaving 8 bases not matched to a gene. Germline V gives CDR1 MGHDK, CDR2 SYGVNS. The CDR3 totals 16 residues. To note about this clone: What it binds is not known.

The chain joins TRBV25-1 to TRBJ2-1; TRBD2 matches at 9 bases. The input for sequencing was PBMCs, taken 524 days after transplant. This clonotype originated in a human patient who received an intestinal transplant, so some T cells may come from the graft donor. In DNA, the CDR3 is TGTGCCAGCAGTGGACTAGCGGTGGGACTTTACAATGAGCAGTTCTTC. It codes for CASSGLAVGLYNEQFF.